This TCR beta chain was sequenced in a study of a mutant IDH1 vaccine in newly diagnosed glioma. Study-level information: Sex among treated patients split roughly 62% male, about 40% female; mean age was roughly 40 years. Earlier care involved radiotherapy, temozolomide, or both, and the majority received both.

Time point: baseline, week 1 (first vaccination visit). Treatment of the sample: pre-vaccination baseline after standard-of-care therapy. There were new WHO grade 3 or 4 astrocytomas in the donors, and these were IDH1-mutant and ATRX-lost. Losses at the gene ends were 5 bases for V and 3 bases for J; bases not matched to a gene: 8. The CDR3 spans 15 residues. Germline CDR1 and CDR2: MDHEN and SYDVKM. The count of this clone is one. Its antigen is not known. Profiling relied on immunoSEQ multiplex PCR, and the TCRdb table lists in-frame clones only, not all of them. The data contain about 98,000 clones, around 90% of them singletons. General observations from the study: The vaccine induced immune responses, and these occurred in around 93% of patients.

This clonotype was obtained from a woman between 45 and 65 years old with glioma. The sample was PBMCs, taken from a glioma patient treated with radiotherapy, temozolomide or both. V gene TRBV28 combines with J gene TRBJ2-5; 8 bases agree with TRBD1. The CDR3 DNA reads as TGTGCCAGCAGTCCTCGGGGACAGGTGGAAGAGACCCAGTACTTC. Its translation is CASSPRGQVEETQYF. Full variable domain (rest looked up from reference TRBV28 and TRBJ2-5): DVKVTQSSRYLVKRTGEKVFLECVQDMDHENMFWYRQDPGLGLRLIYFSYDVKMKEKGDIPEGYSVSREKKERFSLILESASTNQTSMYLCASSPRGQVEETQYFGPGTRLLVL.